This entry is about one T cell receptor beta chain. This sample is part of a study of blood T cell repertoires in COVID-19. Repertoires were generated with immunoSEQ multiplex PCR, while TCRdb's copy carries only in-frame clones and drops some. In the table there are about 200,000 clones, roughly 80% of which are singletons. V shed 4 bases and J 1 base; nucleotides not matched to a gene: 6. The CDR3 length is 15 residues. The V gene's germline CDR1 is SGHRS and CDR2 YFSETQ. The chain is built from TRBV5-1 and TRBJ2-3; TRBD1 matches 7 bases. Sequences were obtained from peripheral blood. The clonotype originates from an elderly woman with acute or convalescent COVID-19. The CDR3: CASSPTGTGTDTQYF. The CDR3 bases are TGCGCCAGCAGCCCGACAGGGACGGGCACAGATACGCAGTATTTT.